These 29 T cell receptor beta chains came from one sample sequenced in a study of cytomegalovirus exposure and HLA in healthy donors. PCR employed 60 Vbeta and 13 Jbeta primers. Profiling relied on immunoSEQ multiplex PCR, and the TCRdb table lists in-frame clones only, not all of them. The data show fewer than 150,000 clones, roughly three quarters seen once. The specimen was PBMCs. The receptors were sampled from a male donor in good health and CMV-seronegative.

This chain links TRBV19 with TRBJ2-7, with 7 bases lining up with TRBD1. Germline CDR1 and CDR2: LNHDA and SQIVND (reference sequence). The CDR3 contains 11 residues. Trimming removed 9 bases from V and 6 bases from J; junction bases left unmatched: 5. The CDR3 region is CASEGAGEQYF. In nucleotides, the CDR3 is TGTGCCAGCGAGGGGGCAGGCGAGCAGTACTTC. The full variable domain, in which reference TRBV19 and TRBJ2-7 provide the parts outside the CDR3, is DGGITQSPKYLFRKEGQNVTLSCEQNLNHDAMYWYRQDPGQGLRLIYYSQIVNDFQKGDIAEGYSVSREKKESFPLTVTSAQKNPTAFYLCASEGAGEQYFGPGTRLTVT.

V and J are TRBV4-3 and TRBJ2-1, with 8 bases aligning to TRBD2. The CDR3 length is 15 residues. Germline V gene sequence: CDR1 LGHNA, CDR2 YSLEER. V lost 1 base and J lost 9; bases outside the gene matches: 8. This CDR3 is CASSQGRGGRSEQFF. The CDR3 region has the DNA TGCGCCAGCAGCCAAGGCCGGGGGGGGCGAAGTGAGCAGTTCTTC.

The chain joins TRBV4-3 to TRBJ1-4; D perhaps matches TRBD1 (5 bases). CDR1 LGHNA and CDR2 YSLEER come from the germline V gene. The CDR3 has 16 residues. Trimming removed 3 bases from V and 5 bases from J, with 16 bases in between. Here the CDR3 reads CASSQKSRGGNEKLFF. The CDR3 DNA follows: TGCGCCAGCAGCCAGAAATCCCGGGGGGGGAATGAAAAACTGTTTTTT.

The V gene is TRBV6-6, the J gene TRBJ1-6, with 8 bases lining up with TRBD1. V lost 10 bases to trimming and J lost 9 bases; unmatched junction nucleotides: 8. This CDR3 region has 13 residues. Germline assignment: CDR1 MNHNY and CDR2 SVGAGI (reference sequence). CDR3 coding DNA: TGTGCCATCTACGGGACAGGCAGTTCACCCCTCCACTTT. Protein product: CAIYGTGSSPLHF.

This chain connects TRBV7-3 to TRBJ1-6; tentatively, D is TRBD1 (6 bases). Looked up from germline, CDR1 is SGHTA and CDR2 is FQGTGA. V was pared by 3 bases and J by 7 bases, with 16 bases between. The CDR3 is 16 residues long. In DNA form, the CDR3 reads TGTGCCAGCAGCTTGGGGTACGGCAGGGGCAATTCACCCCTCCACTTT. Translated, it gives CASSLGYGRGNSPLHF.

The rearrangement uses TRBV19 and TRBJ1-1, with D maybe TRBD1 (5 bases). The CDR3 sequence is 13 residues long. Trimming pared 6 bases from V and 3 bases from J, leaving 11 bases between. CDR1 and CDR2 (germline): LNHDA, SQIVND (reference sequence). The CDR3 reads CASRTQGYTEAFF. In DNA, the CDR3 is TGTGCCAGTAGGACCCAGGGATACACTGAAGCTTTCTTT.

V is TRBV4-3 and J is TRBJ2-7; the D is unclear. The ends were cut back, 1 base at V and 7 bases at J, with 17 bases in the middle. The CDR3 consists of 15 residues. The germline V gene encodes CDR1 LGHNA and CDR2 YSLEER. CDR3 in amino acids: CASSQARSSPQEQYF. The CDR3 nucleotides are TGCGCCAGCAGCCAAGCACGATCCTCTCCCCAGGAGCAGTACTTC.

The CDR3 DNA follows: TGTGCCAGCAGTGAAGTTAGCTACAACACAGATACGCAGTATTTT. It yields the protein CASSEVSYNTDTQYF. V and J are TRBV2 and TRBJ2-3; no clear D gene. The germline V gene encodes CDR1 SNHLY and CDR2 FYNNEI. Trimming took 1 base from V and 2 from J, leaving 10 bases between them. This CDR3 has 15 residues.

The chain recombines TRBV15 with TRBJ2-1, with 7 bases fitting TRBD2. Germline assignment: CDR1 LNHNV and CDR2 YYDKDF (reference sequence). CDR3 length equals 16 residues. The V gene end was trimmed by 0 bases and the J gene end by 4 bases; junction bases not matched to a gene: 6. CDR3 in DNA: TGTGCCACCAGCAGAGATCTGACTAGCTCTTACAATGAGCAGTTCTTC. Translating it yields CATSRDLTSSYNEQFF.

The chain uses TRBV5-8 and TRBJ2-5, with 8 bases matching TRBD1. Looked up from germline, CDR1 is SGHTS and CDR2 is YDEGEE. Trimming took 3 bases from V and 11 from J; bases not matched to a gene: 6. This CDR3 region has 12 residues. The CDR3 DNA sequence: TGTGCCAGCAGCTCCGACAGGGGTCGGCAGTACTTC. Its protein product is CASSSDRGRQYF.

This rearrangement joins TRBV4-1 to TRBJ1-1, with a possible D match to TRBD1 (6 bases). Per the germline V gene, CDR1 is MGHRA and CDR2 is YSYEKL. The CDR3 sequence is 16 residues long. Trimming took 0 bases from V and 2 from J, leaving 13 bases between them. CDR3 nucleotide sequence: TGCGCCAGCAGCCAAGAACAGGGCAGGGGCAACACTGAAGCTTTCTTT. Its translation: CASSQEQGRGNTEAFF.

CDR3 sequence reads: CASSLYGTPNTEAFF. The CDR3 DNA follows: TGTGCCAGCAGCTTATATGGGACACCGAACACTGAAGCTTTCTTT. The rearrangement joins TRBV7-3 to TRBJ1-1, with D possibly being TRBD1 (6 bases). Germline V gene sequence: CDR1 SGHTA, CDR2 FQGTGA. The length of the CDR3 is 15 residues. Deletions cut 2 bases from V and 1 base from J, with 11 bases between.

This clone was detected a few times. CDR3 sequence: CASSKGSHDIQPQHF. The CDR3 DNA reads TGTGCCAGCAGCAAAGGGAGCCACGATATCCAGCCCCAGCATTTT. This rearrangement joins TRBV21-1 to TRBJ1-5. TRBV21-1 has pseudogene status. This CDR3 comprises 15 residues.

The chain links TRBV15 to TRBJ2-7, with D perhaps TRBD2 (5 bases). The germline V gene has CDR1 LNHNV and CDR2 YYDKDF (reference sequence). The V end was cut by 5 bases, the J end by 3 bases, with 11 bases between. The CDR3 is 13 amino acids. CDR3 in amino acids: CATSGERIYEQYF. The CDR3 DNA is TGTGCCACCAGCGGGGAGCGTATCTACGAGCAGTACTTC.

The gene calls are TRBV5-1 and TRBJ1-4; 11 bases map to TRBD1. V gave up 4 bases and J gave up 3 bases; unmatched junction bases: 8. The CDR3 runs to 17 residues. The V gene's germline CDR1 is SGHRS and CDR2 YFSETQ. The DNA for the CDR3 is TGCGCCAGCAGCACTCGGACAGGGGGCCTAGCTAATGAAAAACTGTTTTTT. Residues: CASSTRTGGLANEKLFF. Drawing the rest from reference TRBV5-1 and TRBJ1-4, the complete variable domain is KAGVTQTPRYLIKTRGQQVTLSCSPISGHRSVSWYQQTPGQGLQFLFEYFSETQRNKGNFPGRFSGRQFSNSRSEMNVSTLELGDSALYLCASSTRTGGLANEKLFFGSGTQLSVL.

J is TRBJ1-4 and V is TRBV19; 9 bases line up with TRBD1. The CDR3 is 16 residues long. Germline V CDR1 and CDR2: LNHDA, SQIVND (reference sequence). J was trimmed by 5 bases and V by 7 bases; bases with no gene match: 11. The CDR3 is CASTAHRDRVNEKLFF. CDR3 coding DNA: TGTGCCAGTACAGCCCACCGGGACAGGGTGAATGAAAAACTGTTTTTT.

V gene TRBV27 combines with J gene TRBJ1-1, with D hard to call. CDR1 is MNHEY, CDR2 SMNVEV, per germline (reference sequence). This CDR3 comprises 13 residues. The ends were cut back, 5 bases at V and 1 base at J, with 8 bases in the middle. CDR3 in amino acids: CASSPRGNTEAFF. The CDR3 coding sequence is TGTGCCAGCAGTCCGCGTGGGAACACTGAAGCTTTCTTT.

The chain couples TRBV5-1 to TRBJ1-2; a possible D gene is TRBD1 (5 bases). V lost 3 bases, J lost 3 bases, and 6 bases lay in between. This CDR3 has 12 residues. Germline CDR1 reads SGHRS; CDR2 reads YFSETQ. DNA for the CDR3: TGCGCCAGCAGCTGGGACTACTATGGCTACACCTTC. This encodes CASSWDYYGYTF.

This clone was counted a few times. The rearrangement uses TRBV18 and TRBJ1-2; no reliable D call. Per the germline V gene, CDR1 is KGHSH and CDR2 is LQKENI. Trimming stripped 2 bases from V and 2 bases from J, with 6 bases between. This CDR3 comprises 13 residues. CDR3 nucleotides: TGTGCCAGCTCACCAGGAGGGAACTATGGCTACACCTTC. It codes for CASSPGGNYGYTF.

The chain has TRBV4-1 and TRBJ2-1, with a weak D call TRBD1 (6 bases). Germline CDR1 MGHRA, CDR2 YSYEKL. The CDR3 runs 14 residues. Trimming removed 2 bases at V and 6 bases at J, with 11 bases between. CDR3: CASSQLTGVNEQFF. DNA of the CDR3: TGCGCCAGCAGCCAACTGACAGGTGTCAATGAGCAGTTCTTC.

This chain links TRBV6-5 with TRBJ2-7; 7 bases are a match to TRBD1. V trimming: 5 bases; J trimming: 0 bases; junction bases outside the gene matches: 7. The CDR3 is made up of 15 amino acids. Germline V CDR1 and CDR2: MNHEY, SVGAGI. The CDR3 nucleotides read TGTGCCAGCAGTCCCACAGGGGCCACCTCCTACGAGCAGTACTTC. It encodes CASSPTGATSYEQYF.

This chain joins TRBV6-1 and TRBJ1-2; 8 bases match TRBD1. The CDR3 has 15 amino acids. Germline V gives CDR1 MNHNS, CDR2 SASEGT. J lost 4 bases, V lost 5 bases, and 9 bases had no gene match. CDR3 sequence reads: CASSFRQGPAYGYTF. The CDR3 DNA reads as TGTGCCAGCAGTTTCCGACAGGGGCCGGCCTATGGCTACACCTTC.

The V and J genes are TRBV7-6 and TRBJ1-3; possible D gene TRBD1, 6 bases. Trimming stripped 5 bases from V and 2 bases from J, with 13 bases between. Germline V gene sequence: CDR1 SGHVS, CDR2 FNYEAQ. This CDR3 region has 15 residues. CDR3 protein: CASSQTGTPGNTIYF. The CDR3 nucleotides are TGTGCCAGCAGCCAAACAGGGACGCCTGGAAACACCATATATTTT.

V and J are TRBV27 and TRBJ1-2; 7 positions agree with TRBD1. The CDR3 has 13 residues. Germline V gene data show CDR1 as MNHEY and CDR2 as SMNVEV (reference sequence). After removal of 5 bases from V and 5 bases from J, the junction contained 5 bases not matched to a gene. CDR3 sequence reads: CASSEPGQYGYTF. The CDR3 DNA is TGTGCCAGCAGTGAACCGGGACAGTATGGCTACACCTTC.

This clone was counted a few times. The genes are TRBV28 and TRBJ2-7, with 7 nucleotides matching TRBD1. The junction had 4 bases not matched to a gene; V was cut back by 2 bases and J by 6 bases. This CDR3 is 13 amino acids long. Germline V gives CDR1 MDHEN, CDR2 SYDVKM. DNA for the CDR3: TGTGCCAGCAGTTTAGCCTCAGGGGGCGAGCAGTACTTC. Residues: CASSLASGGEQYF.

The chain joins TRBV28 to TRBJ1-2; 7 bases line up with TRBD1. This CDR3 contains 12 residues. Germline V gene data show CDR1 as MDHEN and CDR2 as SYDVKM. V lost 5 bases and J lost 6; bases outside the gene matches: 3. CDR3 amino acids: CASSRGRDGYTF. The CDR3 DNA reads as TGTGCCAGCAGTAGGGGGCGGGATGGCTACACCTTC.

This clone was picked up a small number of times. The V gene is TRBV4-1, the J gene TRBJ1-6; D remains ambiguous. The V end lost 0 bases, the J end lost 10 bases, and 4 bases lay between the germline ends. This CDR3 has 12 amino acids. Germline V lookup: CDR1 MGHRA, CDR2 YSYEKL. The CDR3 sequence is CASSQDRSPLHF. CDR3 nucleotide sequence: TGCGCCAGCAGCCAAGATCGGTCACCCCTCCACTTT.

V and J are TRBV7-9 and TRBJ2-3; 8 bases match TRBD1. V lost 1 base and J lost 3; bases outside the gene matches: 0. This CDR3 is built from 14 residues. The V gene's germline CDR1 is SEHNR and CDR2 FQNEAQ (reference sequence). CDR3 amino acids: CASSLGTGTDTQYF. CDR3 nucleotides: TGTGCCAGCAGCTTAGGGACAGGGACAGATACGCAGTATTTT.

The rearrangement links TRBV4-3 to TRBJ2-2; 9 positions agree with TRBD2. The CDR3 totals 17 residues. The junction had 4 bases not matched to a gene; V was cut back by 1 base and J by 1 base. Germline loops: CDR1 LGHNA, CDR2 YSLEER. Here the CDR3 reads CASSQGRRGGNTGELFF. The CDR3 DNA sequence: TGCGCCAGCAGCCAAGGGAGGCGGGGGGGGAACACCGGGGAGCTGTTTTTT.